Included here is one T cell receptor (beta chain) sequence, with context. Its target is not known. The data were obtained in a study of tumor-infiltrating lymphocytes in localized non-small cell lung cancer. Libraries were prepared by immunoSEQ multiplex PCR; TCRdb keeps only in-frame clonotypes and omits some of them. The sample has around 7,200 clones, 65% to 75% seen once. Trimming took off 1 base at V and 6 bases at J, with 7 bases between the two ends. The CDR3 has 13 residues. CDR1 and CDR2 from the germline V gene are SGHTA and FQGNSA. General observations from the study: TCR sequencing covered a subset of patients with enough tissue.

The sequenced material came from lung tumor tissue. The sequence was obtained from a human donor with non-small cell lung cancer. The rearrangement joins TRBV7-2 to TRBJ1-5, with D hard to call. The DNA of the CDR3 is TGTGCCAGCAGCTTAGTCTCGACTCAGCCCCAGCATTTT. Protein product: CASSLVSTQPQHF.